A single T cell receptor beta chain is shown here with its context. This entry belongs to a study of blood T cell repertoires in COVID-19. Overall study context: Acute and convalescent COVID-19 samples came from the United States, Italy and Spain.

The data were produced by immunoSEQ multiplex PCR, yet TCRdb's version contains in-frame clones alone and is incomplete. The sample consists of 200,000 to 250,000 clones, around 86% of them appearing once. This CDR3 comprises 17 residues. J gave up 5 bases and V 0 bases, and 10 bases lay outside the gene matches. Germline-derived CDR1 and CDR2 are PRHDT and FYEKMQ (reference sequence). What was sequenced was peripheral blood. V is TRBV13 and J is TRBJ2-1; 7 bases agree with TRBD2. This sequence was found in a woman younger than 45 who had recovered from COVID-19. The CDR3 loop is CASSLGGIGTIDNEQFF. The DNA of the CDR3 is TGTGCCAGCAGCTTAGGAGGCATTGGGACTATCGACAATGAGCAGTTCTTC.